The source of this T cell receptor beta chain is a study of PD-1 blockade in classical Hodgkin lymphoma. TCRdb's copy holds only in-frame clones and misses some; the assay was immunoSEQ multiplex PCR. The sample shows 22,000 or so clones, 70% to 80% of them seen only once. Study conclusions and caveats: Unlike CD8+ TCR diversity, which did not rise significantly by C4D1, CD4+ TCR diversity did. Exclusion was the outcome for patients who began nivolumab under 1 year after ASCT. A reduction in baseline TCR diversity was reportedly seen in newly diagnosed patients relative to healthy donors.

On this clone itself: Its matching antigen is unknown.

After autologous stem cell transplantation all patients relapsed, and prior brentuximab vedotin exposure differed between cohorts. Trimming left V 4 bases short and J 4 bases short, with 24 bases between. The CDR3 contains 18 residues. CDR1 is SNHLY and CDR2 is FYNNEI in the germline V gene. The sequences come from peripheral blood mononuclear cells (PBMCs), collected before the second cycle of nivolumab. This TCR came from a human donor with classical Hodgkin lymphoma. The J gene is TRBJ2-3, the V gene TRBV2, with D possibly TRBD2 on 7 matching bases. The CDR3 loop reads CASSVGREQGFIADTQYF. CDR3 in DNA: TGTGCCAGCAGTGTGGGGAGGGAACAGGGCTTTATCGCAGATACGCAGTATTTT.